One and the same sample provided the 25 T cell receptor beta chains below, sequenced in a study of cytomegalovirus exposure and HLA in healthy donors. TCRdb keeps only in-frame clones here, not all; method: immunoSEQ multiplex PCR. The data contain roughly 58,000 clones, approximately 92% of them singletons. The sequenced sample was PBMCs. The receptors were gathered from a man between 18 and 35 years old in good health and CMV-seronegative.

This CDR3 is CASSAGGVGGYTF. CDR3 coding DNA: TGTGCCAGCTCCGCTGGGGGGGTTGGTGGCTACACCTTC. The chain has TRBV27 and TRBJ1-2; perhaps TRBD1 as D (5 bases). The V gene lost 8 bases and the J gene lost 7 bases, with 17 bases spanning the gap. This CDR3 has 13 amino acids. Germline V gives CDR1 MNHEY, CDR2 SMNVEV (reference sequence).

The CDR3 sequence: CAISPTSDGEQFF. The DNA for the CDR3 is TGTGCCATCAGTCCTACTAGCGATGGTGAGCAGTTCTTC. This chain uses TRBV10-3 with TRBJ2-1; 7 bases fit TRBD2. Germline CDR1 ENHRY, CDR2 SYGVKD. J was trimmed by 9 bases and V by 5 bases; bases with no gene match: 7. The CDR3 sequence is 13 residues long.

CDR3: CASTRGGASGNTIYF. In DNA, the CDR3 is TGTGCCAGCACCCGGGGGGGTGCGAGTGGAAACACCATATATTTT. This chain links TRBV2 with TRBJ1-3, with a tentative D call TRBD1 (5 bases). Germline CDR1 SNHLY, CDR2 FYNNEI. Trimming took off 7 bases at V and 3 bases at J, with 16 bases between the two ends. CDR3 length: 15 amino acids.

The chain combines TRBV9 with TRBJ2-1; 8 bases agree with TRBD2. This CDR3 spans 16 amino acids. Germline V gene data show CDR1 as SGDLS and CDR2 as YYNGEE. V was pared by 2 bases and J by 5 bases, with 9 bases of the junction left unmatched. The DNA for the CDR3 is TGTGCCAGCAGCGTCCGCCAAGCGGGAGACAACAATGAGCAGTTCTTC. Its translation is CASSVRQAGDNNEQFF.

The rearrangement uses TRBV5-5 and TRBJ1-1; no definite D call. Germline CDR1 is SGHKS and CDR2 is YYEKEE (reference sequence). CDR3 length: 15 amino acids. Trimming pared 1 base from V and 5 bases from J, leaving 15 bases between. CDR3 region: CASSLRGGEWTEAFF. The CDR3 DNA reads as TGTGCCAGCAGCTTGAGAGGCGGGGAATGGACTGAAGCTTTCTTT.

The V call is TRBV28, the J call TRBJ1-5; D unresolved. Germline loops: CDR1 MDHEN, CDR2 SYDVKM. This CDR3 is 14 amino acids long. Trimming removed 10 bases at V and 6 bases at J, with 19 bases between. CDR3 sequence reads: CATFETSWSQPQHF. As DNA, the CDR3 is TGTGCCACCTTCGAGACTAGCTGGAGTCAGCCCCAGCATTTT.

CDR3 protein: CASHRGNYGYTF. CDR3 nucleotides: TGTGCCAGTCACAGGGGAAACTATGGCTACACCTTC. This chain connects TRBV19 to TRBJ1-2; 7 positions agree with TRBD1. The CDR3 is 12 residues long. Germline CDR1 and CDR2: LNHDA and SQIVND (reference sequence). The J segment lost 2 bases and the V segment lost 8 bases, leaving 2 bases of the junction unmatched.

This rearrangement joins TRBV2 to TRBJ2-5, with a weak D call TRBD2 (6 bases). Germline CDR1 SNHLY, CDR2 FYNNEI. V was cut by 6 bases and J by 3 bases, with 14 bases left in between. The CDR3 runs to 14 residues. Here the CDR3 DNA reads TGTGCCAGCAGCGGCGGGATGGGGAAAGAGACCCAGTACTTC. Its protein is CASSGGMGKETQYF.

The rearrangement uses TRBV5-5 and TRBJ2-7, with TRBD2 matching 9 bases. The germline CDR1 and CDR2 sequences are SGHKS and YYEKEE (reference sequence). The CDR3 covers 15 residues. J was trimmed by 6 bases and V by 3 bases; bases with no gene match: 10. The CDR3: CASSSPASGKVEQYF. In DNA form, the CDR3 reads TGTGCCAGCAGCTCCCCTGCTAGCGGGAAGGTCGAGCAGTACTTC.

This rearrangement joins TRBV28 to TRBJ1-1, with TRBD1 matching over 8 bases. Germline assignment: CDR1 MDHEN and CDR2 SYDVKM. This CDR3 spans 14 amino acids. The V and J ends lost 6 bases and 0 bases, in that order; junction bases with no gene match: 3. CDR3 in amino acids: CASRRQGLNTEAFF. The CDR3 DNA reads TGTGCCAGCAGGAGACAGGGGCTGAACACTGAAGCTTTCTTT.

This chain's CDR3 is CASSIKAGGNEQFF. Here the CDR3 DNA reads TGTGCCAGTAGTATCAAAGCGGGAGGGAATGAGCAGTTCTTC. V usage is TRBV19 and J usage is TRBJ2-1; 10 bases are a match to TRBD2. J gave up 7 bases and V 3 bases, and 3 bases lay outside the gene matches. This CDR3 is built from 14 residues. CDR1 is LNHDA and CDR2 is SQIVND in the germline V gene (reference sequence).

The chain joins TRBV2 to TRBJ1-5, with 8 bases lining up with TRBD1. After removal of 6 bases from V and 5 bases from J, the junction contained 6 bases not matched to a gene. CDR1 is SNHLY and CDR2 is FYNNEI in the germline V gene. The length of the CDR3 is 14 residues. The CDR3 here is CASSEDRAYQPQHF. CDR3 DNA sequence: TGTGCCAGCAGCGAGGACAGGGCCTATCAGCCCCAGCATTTT.

The genes are TRBV4-1 and TRBJ2-2; 8 bases are a match to TRBD1. Germline lookup yields CDR1 MGHRA and CDR2 YSYEKL. J lost 0 bases, V lost 1 base, and 7 bases had no gene match. The CDR3 runs to 18 residues. The DNA for the CDR3 is TGCGCCAGCAGCCAAGCCCAGCAGGGGGCGGCGAACACCGGGGAGCTGTTTTTT. It translates to CASSQAQQGAANTGELFF.

The chain links TRBV30 to TRBJ2-3; 13 nucleotides agree with TRBD2. V was clipped by 1 base and J by 2 bases; unmatched bases: 3. Germline V gene sequence: CDR1 GTSNPN, CDR2 SVGIG (reference sequence). The CDR3 is 16 amino acids. The CDR3 sequence is CAWSEGLAGTTDTQYF. The CDR3 DNA reads TGTGCCTGGAGTGAGGGACTAGCGGGAACCACAGATACGCAGTATTTT.

V usage is TRBV7-9 and J usage is TRBJ2-2; the D gene is possibly TRBD2 (6 bases). The CDR3 loop spans 15 amino acids. Germline V gene lookup returns CDR1 SEHNR and CDR2 FQNEAQ (reference sequence). V shed 7 bases and J shed 0 bases, with 12 bases lying between them. CDR3 coding DNA: TGTGCCAGCAACCCCGGGACTGCGAACACCGGGGAGCTGTTTTTT. Translation gives CASNPGTANTGELFF.

V gene TRBV6-1 combines with J gene TRBJ2-5; 7 nucleotides agree with TRBD1. Germline V lookup: CDR1 MNHNS, CDR2 SASEGT. The CDR3 has 14 amino acids. V dropped 4 bases and J dropped 5; count of bases not matched to a gene: 7. The CDR3 bases are TGTGCCAGCAGTGTATCAGGGGGTCTTGAGACCCAGTACTTC. It is translated as CASSVSGGLETQYF.

V and J are TRBV6-5 and TRBJ2-1, with D tentatively TRBD2 (5 bases). The CDR3 length is 14 residues. Germline V gene data show CDR1 as MNHEY and CDR2 as SVGAGI. V was pared by 4 bases and J by 6 bases, with 13 bases between. DNA for the CDR3: TGTGCCAGCAGTTTGGGCGGGTCCGCCAATGAGCAGTTCTTC. Encoded protein: CASSLGGSANEQFF.

V usage is TRBV5-1 and J usage is TRBJ2-7; D is ambiguous. This CDR3 contains 13 residues. V lost 0 bases and J 3 bases, leaving 7 bases between the germline ends. The germline V gene encodes CDR1 SGHRS and CDR2 YFSETQ. Here the CDR3 reads CASSLGLGYEQYF. For the CDR3, the DNA is TGCGCCAGCAGCTTGGGACTGGGCTACGAGCAGTACTTC.

The rearrangement uses TRBV11-2 and TRBJ1-4; D not certain. Germline V lookup: CDR1 SGHAT, CDR2 FQNNGV. V was pared by 2 bases and J by 12 bases, with 10 bases between. The length of the CDR3 is 12 residues. DNA of the CDR3: TGTGCCAGCAGCTTAAGAGGGAAAGAACTGTTTTTT. Amino acids: CASSLRGKELFF.

This clone has just a few counts. The rearrangement joins TRBV6-1 to TRBJ2-7, with TRBD1 identical over 9 bases. J gave up 1 base and V 8 bases, and 6 bases lay outside the gene matches. The CDR3 covers 14 residues. Germline V gene sequence: CDR1 MNHNS, CDR2 SASEGT. The CDR3, as DNA: TGTGCCAGCTCGAGGGACAGGGAATCCTACGAGCAGTACTTC. Protein sequence: CASSRDRESYEQYF.

CDR3 nucleotides: TGTGCCAGCAGTGAAGCGTTGCGGGGACAGGGGACTAGAGGTCTCTACGAGCAGTACTTC. It is translated as CASSEALRGQGTRGLYEQYF. This chain links TRBV6-1 with TRBJ2-7; the match to TRBD1 covers 10 bases. Germline-derived CDR1 and CDR2 are MNHNS and SASEGT. This CDR3 has 20 amino acids. V was clipped by 0 bases and J by 3 bases; unmatched bases: 17.

This clone was seen just once. V gene TRBV9 combines with J gene TRBJ1-1, with 7 bases identical to TRBD1. V lost 4 bases, J lost 3 bases, and 6 bases stayed unmatched. Germline V lookup: CDR1 SGDLS, CDR2 YYNGEE. The CDR3 sequence is 14 residues long. Here the CDR3 DNA reads TGTGCCAGCAGCCTTGGGACAGATTACACTGAAGCTTTCTTT. Translation: CASSLGTDYTEAFF.

This chain joins TRBV6-1 and TRBJ2-3, with D possibly matching TRBD1 (5 bases). From germline, CDR1 is MNHNS and CDR2 SASEGT. The germline V and J ends were trimmed by 2 bases and 4 bases, with 10 bases remaining between them. The CDR3 contains 14 residues. CDR3 region: CASSEFRVADTQYF. CDR3 nucleotides: TGTGCCAGCAGTGAATTCAGGGTCGCAGATACGCAGTATTTT.

This sequence joins TRBV6-5 and TRBJ2-7, with 9 positions matching TRBD1. This CDR3 has 15 residues. V gave up 5 bases and J gave up 2 bases; unmatched junction bases: 7. The germline V gene has CDR1 MNHEY and CDR2 SVGAGI. The CDR3 sequence is CASSRHGTGPYEQYF. CDR3 DNA sequence: TGTGCCAGCAGTAGACACGGGACAGGGCCCTACGAGCAGTACTTC.

The V gene is TRBV5-5, the J gene TRBJ1-2; D not resolved. The CDR3 sequence is 14 residues long. Germline CDR1 and CDR2: SGHKS and YYEKEE (reference sequence). V gave up 5 bases and J gave up 7 bases, with 18 bases separating them. The CDR3 here is CASSYDSGLFGYTF. CDR3 bases: TGTGCCAGCAGTTATGACTCCGGCCTATTTGGCTACACCTTC.